The clone carrying this T cell receptor (beta chain) was recorded at least ten times. The source of the sample is a study of T cells in Graves' hyperthyroidism and ophthalmopathy. Amplification targeted TCR beta CDR3 regions from RNA transcripts. HTBI primers were used for first-round RT-PCR of the TCR CDR3. TCRdb reanalysed the multiplex PCR reads using MiXCR and keeps one entry per CDR3 protein. This sample carries 480,000 or so distinct CDR3 sequences, 13% to 15% of them seen once, and the ten largest clones take around 17%. Patients between 18 and 65 years old had hyperthyroidism, newly diagnosed and lasting under 2 months. Diagnostic decisions used clinical symptoms, serum thyroxine and TRAb, thyroid ultrasound and orbital computed tomography. Fresh peripheral blood, 9.5 to 10 ml of it, supplied the PBMCs. The germline gives CDR1 MNHEY, CDR2 SMNVEV (reference sequence). This CDR3 has 16 amino acids. V trimming: 1 base; J trimming: 2 bases; junction bases outside the gene matches: 2.

The receptor was derived from a woman in her late teens or twenties with Graves' hyperthyroidism. The chain joins TRBV27 to TRBJ2-6; 7 positions match TRBD2. The material sequenced was blood. DNA of the CDR3: TGTGCCAGCAGTTTATACGCGGGAGCTGGGGCCAACGTCCTGACTTTC. The encoded protein is CASSLYAGAGANVLTF.